This TCR beta chain was identified in a study of T cells in localized non-small cell lung cancer. Study-level findings and limits: In adjacent lung, a median roughly 60 of the top 100 tumor clones were found.

As regards this clone: Its specificity is not known.

Clones were read by immunoSEQ multiplex PCR, and TCRdb kept only the in-frame ones, dropping some. This table has 20,000 to 25,000 clones, roughly 90% appearing once. Germline-derived CDR1 and CDR2 are SGHRS and YFSETQ. The CDR3 is made up of 14 amino acids. V lost 4 bases, J lost 3 bases, and 13 bases lay in between. The sequencing used peripheral blood, collected before any cancer treatment. The sequence was collected from a man aged 40 to 75 with stage III squamous cell lung carcinoma. The rearrangement uses TRBV5-1 and TRBJ1-1, with D maybe TRBD1 (5 bases). The CDR3 DNA reads as TGCGCCAGCAGCAACGGGGGGGAAGACACTGAAGCTTTCTTT. Its translation is CASSNGGEDTEAFF.